Presented here are 8 T cell receptor beta chains from one specimen sequenced in a study of cytomegalovirus exposure and HLA in healthy donors. In the PCR, 60 Vbeta and 13 Jbeta primers were used. Profiled with immunoSEQ multiplex PCR; TCRdb holds only in-frame clones, not every one. The table has about 130,000 clones, more than 70% seen once. Sequenced material: PBMCs. These receptors all come from a man between 45 and 60 years old in good health and CMV-seropositive.

To note about this clone: Other DNA sequences within the sample encode an identical CDR3. This CDR3 is CASSPPVNPYGYTF. The CDR3 coding sequence is TGTGCCAGCTCGCCTCCGGTCAATCCTTATGGCTACACCTTC. The chain is built from TRBV18 and TRBJ1-2, with D uncertain. The CDR3 runs to 14 residues. CDR1 and CDR2 (germline): KGHSH, LQKENI. Trimming removed 6 bases at V and 5 bases at J, with 16 bases between.

The chain employs TRBV18 and TRBJ2-3, with TRBD1 as a possible D gene (5 bases). Deletions cut 0 bases from V and 3 bases from J, with 10 bases between. The CDR3 extends over 15 amino acids. Germline V gives CDR1 KGHSH, CDR2 LQKENI. The CDR3 here is CASSPPSRATDTQYF. The CDR3, as DNA: TGTGCCAGCTCACCACCTTCCAGGGCAACAGATACGCAGTATTTT.

The J gene is TRBJ2-3, the V gene TRBV5-1; 8 bases match TRBD1. The CDR3 spans 14 residues. V shed 4 bases, J shed 1 base, and the junction held 2 bases outside the gene matches. Germline assignment: CDR1 SGHRS and CDR2 YFSETQ. As DNA, the CDR3 is TGCGCCAGCAGCCAGGACAGGGGCACAGATACGCAGTATTTT. This encodes CASSQDRGTDTQYF. The full variable domain, its missing parts supplied by reference TRBV5-1 and TRBJ2-3, is KAGVTQTPRYLIKTRGQQVTLSCSPISGHRSVSWYQQTPGQGLQFLFEYFSETQRNKGNFPGRFSGRQFSNSRSEMNVSTLELGDSALYLCASSQDRGTDTQYFGPGTRLTVL.

The chain recombines TRBV29-1 with TRBJ1-2; 8 nucleotides match TRBD1. This CDR3 region has 13 residues. Germline CDR1 SQVTM, CDR2 ANQGSEA. V shed 6 bases and J 5 bases; nucleotides not matched to a gene: 8. This CDR3 is CSVTQGAGYGYTF. CDR3 in DNA: TGCAGCGTCACTCAGGGGGCTGGTTATGGCTACACCTTC. Together with reference TRBV29-1 and TRBJ1-2, the CDR3 gives the full variable domain: SAVISQKPSRDICQRGTSLTIQCQVDSQVTMMFWYRQQPGQSLTLIATANQGSEATYESGFVIDKFPISRPNLTFSTLTVSNMSPEDSSIYLCSVTQGAGYGYTFGSGTRLTVV.

The chain couples TRBV6-1 to TRBJ1-2; 7 nucleotides align to TRBD1. J was trimmed by 2 bases and V by 5 bases; bases with no gene match: 5. The germline gives CDR1 MNHNS, CDR2 SASEGT. The CDR3 has 14 residues. CDR3 in amino acids: CASSPRQGNYGYTF. The CDR3 DNA reads as TGTGCCAGCAGTCCGCGACAGGGAAACTATGGCTACACCTTC.

Notes on this clone: This sample also contains other DNA sequences that code for the same CDR3. The CDR3 sequence is CASSQDPGGDTEAFF. As DNA, the CDR3 is TGCGCCAGCAGCCAAGATCCCGGAGGGGACACTGAAGCTTTCTTT. V is TRBV4-3 and J is TRBJ1-1; possibly TRBD1 for D (5 bases). Trimming took 0 bases from V and 3 from J, leaving 11 bases between them. Looked up from germline, CDR1 is LGHNA and CDR2 is YSLEER. The CDR3 loop spans 15 amino acids.

This sequence joins TRBV9 and TRBJ2-3, with TRBD2 matching over 11 bases. V was pared by 2 bases and J by 3 bases, with 14 bases of the junction left unmatched. The germline CDR1 and CDR2 sequences are SGDLS and YYNGEE. This CDR3 comprises 19 residues. The CDR3 here is CASSVDRSGRAGRTDTQYF. The CDR3 DNA sequence: TGTGCCAGCAGCGTTGACCGTAGCGGGAGGGCAGGGAGGACAGATACGCAGTATTTT.

The V gene is TRBV7-3, the J gene TRBJ2-1; the D gene is possibly TRBD2 (6 bases). Between the trimmed V and J ends, which lost 8 bases and 9 bases, there was a span of 14 bases. From germline, CDR1 is SGHTA and CDR2 FQGTGA. This CDR3 has 12 amino acids. The CDR3 is CASGRDGGEQFF. Here the CDR3 DNA reads TGTGCCAGCGGACGAGACGGGGGTGAGCAGTTCTTC.